A single sample gave rise to the 21 T cell receptor beta chains below, sequenced in a study of blood T cell repertoires in COVID-19. Some clones are missing from TCRdb's copy, which holds only in-frame ones; the method was immunoSEQ multiplex PCR. The sample lists 200,000 to 250,000 clones, around three quarters seen once, with 7.2% in the top ten. Sequencing input: peripheral blood. Source of these receptors: a woman aged 70-85 years with acute or convalescent COVID-19.

V is TRBV5-4 and J is TRBJ2-3, with 9 bases identical to TRBD2. CDR3 length: 14 amino acids. The germline V gene has CDR1 SGHNT and CDR2 YYREEE (reference sequence). With 7 bases clipped from V and 1 base from J, the junction kept 4 bases outside the gene matches. CDR3 in amino acids: CASRRGGRTDTQYF. Here the CDR3 DNA reads TGTGCCAGCCGGCGGGGGGGCCGCACAGATACGCAGTATTTT.

CDR3 sequence (DNA): TGCGCCAGCAGCCAAGATCAGGGCCAGCAGTATGAAGCTTTCTTT. This encodes CASSQDQGQQYEAFF. The genes are TRBV4-1 and TRBJ1-1; tentative D call: TRBD1 (5 bases). The CDR3 loop spans 15 amino acids. Trimming shortened V by 0 bases and J by 7 bases, and 15 bases separated the two germline ends. The V gene's germline CDR1 is MGHRA and CDR2 YSYEKL.

This clone has just a few counts. This chain joins TRBV18 and TRBJ1-5, with TRBD1 identical over 7 bases. The J segment lost 3 bases and the V segment lost 6 bases, leaving 5 bases of the junction unmatched. The CDR3 extends over 14 amino acids. From germline, CDR1 is KGHSH and CDR2 LQKENI. The CDR3 here is CASSGTALNQPQHF. The CDR3 DNA is TGTGCCAGCTCGGGGACAGCTCTCAATCAGCCCCAGCATTTT.

The chain combines TRBV7-8 with TRBJ2-1; 10 bases are shared with TRBD1. Germline loops: CDR1 SGHVS, CDR2 FQNEAQ. The CDR3 is made up of 14 amino acids. V lost 11 bases and J lost 10; bases outside the gene matches: 14. The chain's CDR3 is CASSRDRGSWEQFF. The CDR3 coding sequence is TGTGCCTCCTCCCGGGACAGGGGATCATGGGAGCAGTTCTTC.

The gene calls are TRBV11-2 and TRBJ2-7, with D perhaps matching TRBD2 (6 bases). The V end lost 4 bases, the J end lost 2 bases, and 6 bases lay between the germline ends. This CDR3 contains 12 residues. Germline lookup yields CDR1 SGHAT and CDR2 FQNNGV. The CDR3 is CASSSGAYEQYF. For the CDR3, the DNA is TGTGCCAGCAGCTCGGGAGCCTACGAGCAGTACTTC.

On this clone itself: The same CDR3 also results from other DNA sequences found in this sample. The V gene is TRBV9, the J gene TRBJ2-3; D call uncertain. V lost 1 base and J 3 bases, leaving 3 bases between the germline ends. Germline-derived CDR1 and CDR2 are SGDLS and YYNGEE. CDR3 length equals 12 residues. CDR3 residues: CASSVLTDTQYF. CDR3 nucleotide sequence: TGTGCCAGCAGCGTACTGACAGATACGCAGTATTTT.

The genes are TRBV6-5 and TRBJ2-2, with 9 bases identical to TRBD1. The CDR3 sequence is 16 residues long. The germline CDR1 and CDR2 sequences are MNHEY and SVGAGI. J was trimmed by 5 bases and V by 2 bases; bases with no gene match: 6. The CDR3 DNA sequence: TGTGCCAGCAGTTACCCACAGGGGGCAGAGACCGGGGAGCTGTTTTTT. It specifies CASSYPQGAETGELFF.

The rearrangement joins TRBV10-1 to TRBJ1-1, with 7 bases lining up with TRBD1. CDR1 WNHNN and CDR2 SYGVQD come from the germline V gene (reference sequence). J lost 4 bases, V lost 11 bases, and 10 bases had no gene match. This CDR3 has 13 residues. CDR3 loop: CASQGDGGTEAFF. The CDR3 nucleotides are TGCGCCTCTCAGGGGGACGGAGGCACTGAAGCTTTCTTT.

This chain joins TRBV5-1 and TRBJ1-4; 7 bases fit TRBD1. Germline V lookup: CDR1 SGHRS, CDR2 YFSETQ. V shed 7 bases and J 6 bases; nucleotides not matched to a gene: 9. This CDR3 is built from 14 residues. CDR3 bases: TGCGCCAGCGGTACCGGGACAGATTATGAAAAACTGTTTTTT. This encodes CASGTGTDYEKLFF.

The chain recombines TRBV10-3 with TRBJ2-3; D might be TRBD1 (5 bases). The germline V and J ends were trimmed by 7 bases and 0 bases, with 14 bases remaining between them. The CDR3 totals 15 residues. Germline assignment: CDR1 ENHRY and CDR2 SYGVKD. The CDR3 region has the DNA TGTGCCATCACCGAAGGGGCAGATAGCACAGATACGCAGTATTTT. It specifies CAITEGADSTDTQYF.

The chain uses TRBV7-6 and TRBJ2-7; TRBD1 might be the D (5 bases). This CDR3 region has 14 residues. Germline assignment: CDR1 SGHVS and CDR2 FNYEAQ. With 5 bases removed from V and 6 bases from J, the gap between germline ends came to 17 bases. CDR3 bases: TGTGCCAGCAGCGTAGGGCAGGGATCGGGCGAGCAGTACTTC. It is translated as CASSVGQGSGEQYF.

The chain links TRBV27 to TRBJ2-5, with TRBD1 matching 8 bases. Trimming at V came to 6 bases and at J to 5 bases, leaving 11 bases not matched to a gene. The germline gives CDR1 MNHEY, CDR2 SMNVEV (reference sequence). The CDR3 covers 15 residues. CDR3 nucleotides: TGTGCCAGCAGAAGGGGATCAGGGGGCTCGGAGACCCAGTACTTC. It is translated as CASRRGSGGSETQYF.

The chain employs TRBV3-1 (or the pseudogene TRBV3-2) and TRBJ2-3; tentative D call: TRBD1 (6 bases). Trimming cost V 1 base and J 2 bases, with 13 bases left between them. Germline V gene sequence: CDR1 LGHDT, CDR2 YNNKEL (reference sequence). This CDR3 is 16 amino acids long. The CDR3 protein is CASSQVLGAITDTQYF. The CDR3 DNA sequence: TGTGCCAGCAGCCAAGTGCTGGGGGCGATCACAGATACGCAGTATTTT.

In its sample, this clone was seen many times. The same CDR3 also results from other DNA sequences found in this sample. The chain links TRBV6-5 to TRBJ2-3, with TRBD2 matching 8 bases. The germline V gene encodes CDR1 MNHEY and CDR2 SVGAGI. The CDR3 length is 14 residues. The junction had 9 bases not matched to a gene; V was cut back by 7 bases and J by 6 bases. The CDR3 loop reads CASKTGGPGDTQYF. The CDR3 DNA sequence: TGTGCCAGCAAAACGGGGGGGCCGGGTGATACGCAGTATTTT.

V and J are TRBV9 and TRBJ2-7; possibly TRBD2 for D (5 bases). Trimming left V 3 bases short and J 3 bases short, with 10 bases between. CDR1 is SGDLS, CDR2 YYNGEE, per germline. The CDR3 totals 13 residues. The CDR3 region is CASSAGSNYEQYF. The CDR3 DNA is TGTGCCAGCAGCGCGGGATCCAACTACGAGCAGTACTTC.

This clone was counted between two and nine times. The DNA of the CDR3 is TGCGCCAGCAGCACTTTGACAGGGAATAATTCACCCCTCCACTTT. Its protein product is CASSTLTGNNSPLHF. The chain recombines TRBV5-1 with TRBJ1-6; TRBD1 matches at 7 bases. The trim removed 4 bases at V and 5 bases at J, leaving 6 bases unmatched. The CDR3 covers 15 residues. Germline loops: CDR1 SGHRS, CDR2 YFSETQ.

This clone came up a few times. The chain recombines TRBV6-7 with TRBJ2-3; no clear D. TRBV6-7 is designated an ORF whose function remains uncertain. This CDR3 has 14 amino acids. The ends were cut back, 2 bases at V and 6 bases at J, with 12 bases in the middle. The CDR3 bases are TGTGCCAGCAGTTACCCGAACAGACCCGATACGCAGTATTTT. This encodes CASSYPNRPDTQYF.

This CDR3 reads CASSLDGRGKEQFF. CDR3 coding DNA: TGTGCCAGCAGCTTAGACGGCAGGGGGAAGGAGCAGTTCTTC. V gene TRBV7-2 combines with J gene TRBJ2-1; 7 bases fit TRBD1. Trimming removed 1 base from V and 10 bases from J; junction bases left unmatched: 7. Germline CDR1 and CDR2: SGHTA and FQGNSA. CDR3 length: 14 amino acids.

This clone appeared a single time. The rearrangement joins TRBV2 to TRBJ1-5, with D tentatively TRBD1 (5 bases). Germline V CDR1 and CDR2: SNHLY, FYNNEI. This CDR3 is 14 amino acids long. Trimming took off 2 bases at V and 7 bases at J, with 12 bases between the two ends. The CDR3 here is CASSELGREQPQHF. CDR3 coding DNA: TGTGCCAGCAGTGAATTGGGGCGGGAACAGCCCCAGCATTTT.

The genes are TRBV3-1 (or the pseudogene TRBV3-2) and TRBJ2-1; no clear D. Germline V gene lookup returns CDR1 LGHDT and CDR2 YNNKEL (reference sequence). Trimming took 0 bases from V and 7 from J, leaving 10 bases between them. The CDR3 covers 14 residues. CDR3 coding DNA: TGTGCCAGCAGCCAAGATCGCTACCCTAATGAGCAGTTCTTC. Its translation: CASSQDRYPNEQFF.

V is TRBV7-8 and J is TRBJ2-7; 13 bases line up with TRBD2. The germline V gene has CDR1 SGHVS and CDR2 FQNEAQ. The V gene end was trimmed by 5 bases and the J gene end by 6 bases; junction bases not matched to a gene: 10. This CDR3 comprises 16 residues. The CDR3 loop reads CASSPLTSGGASEQYF. The CDR3 coding sequence is TGTGCCAGCAGCCCGCTAACTAGCGGGGGGGCCTCCGAGCAGTACTTC.